What follows are 14 T cell receptor beta chains derived from one specimen sequenced in a study of spatial heterogeneity in lung cancer. Time point meaning: sample taken at primary tumor resection. TCRdb re-analysed the 5' RACE reads in MiXCR, keeping a single row per CDR3 protein. This sample yields 60,000 to 75,000 distinct CDR3 sequences, of which around 6% are seen a single time; about 14% belongs to the top ten. The material was PBMCs, obtained at surgery. These receptors were taken from a female donor with early-stage non-small cell lung cancer.

There are many counts of this clonotype. The chain is built from TRBV6-2 or TRBV6-3 and TRBJ1-2; TRBD1 is a possible D gene (5 bases). CDR3 length: 14 residues. From germline, CDR1 is MNHEY and CDR2 SVGEGT. V lost 4 bases and J lost 5, with 14 bases in between. CDR3 amino acids: CASSSVGRLYGYTF. The CDR3 DNA reads TGTGCCAGCAGTTCCGTGGGGCGATTGTATGGCTACACCTTC.

The CDR3 region is CASSQGGGQNQPQHF. The CDR3, as DNA: TGCGCCAGCAGCCAAGGGGGGGGGCAGAATCAGCCCCAGCATTTT. The chain links TRBV4-1 to TRBJ1-5; D might be TRBD1 (6 bases). The ends were cut back, 1 base at V and 4 bases at J, with 11 bases in the middle. In germline, CDR1 is MGHRA, CDR2 YSYEKL. The CDR3 has 15 residues.

This clonotype was picked up a small number of times. The chain recombines TRBV29-1 with TRBJ2-7; tentatively, D is TRBD1 (6 bases). Germline CDR1 and CDR2: SQVTM and ANQGSEA. This CDR3 comprises 11 residues. V lost 6 bases, J lost 5 bases, and 11 bases lay in between. The CDR3 region is CSVPQGNEQYF. Written as DNA, the CDR3 is TGCAGCGTGCCCCAGGGGAACGAGCAGTACTTC.

This clonotype was counted ten times or more. Sequence at one end of the junction differs from germline and may be a read error. Here the CDR3 reads CASSPRRASDLSSSF. Here the CDR3 DNA reads TGTGCCAGCAGCCCTAGAAGGGCCTCCGACCTGTCTTCCTCCTTC. The chain uses TRBV6-5 and TRBJ1-2; D call uncertain. There are 15 residues in the CDR3. The germline V gene has CDR1 MNHEY and CDR2 SVGAGI.

This clonotype came up many times. The genes are TRBV6-5 and TRBJ2-1; 8 nucleotides match TRBD2. The ends lost 6 bases at V and 1 base at J; junction bases unmatched: 5. Germline CDR1 MNHEY, CDR2 SVGAGI. The length of the CDR3 is 15 residues. The CDR3 here is CASRSGGHSYNEQFF. The CDR3 coding sequence is TGTGCCAGCAGAAGCGGGGGTCATTCCTACAATGAGCAGTTCTTC.

Ten or more counts support this clonotype. The chain has TRBV3-1 and TRBJ2-1; D is unclear. Deletions cut 0 bases from V and 7 bases from J, with 7 bases between. Germline V CDR1 and CDR2: LGHDT, YNNKEL (reference sequence). CDR3 size: 13 residues. In DNA form, the CDR3 reads TGTGCCAGCAGCCAAGAAGAACAAAATGAGCAGTTCTTC. Its translation: CASSQEEQNEQFF.

This clonotype was seen at least ten times. The V call is TRBV28, the J call TRBJ2-3, with D hard to call. CDR1 MDHEN and CDR2 SYDVKM come from the germline V gene. With 2 bases removed from V and 6 bases from J, the gap between germline ends came to 6 bases. The CDR3 consists of 12 residues. The CDR3 nucleotides are TGTGCCAGCAGTTTACTAGGGGATACGCAGTATTTT. It yields the protein CASSLLGDTQYF.

This clonotype was detected a few times. The chain has TRBV13 and TRBJ1-1, with D unresolved. CDR3 size: 14 residues. The germline V gene encodes CDR1 PRHDT and CDR2 FYEKMQ (reference sequence). Trimming stripped 3 bases from V and 8 bases from J, with 16 bases between. This CDR3 reads CASSFTYVSSEAFF. The DNA of the CDR3 is TGTGCCAGCAGCTTCACCTACGTGTCGTCGGAAGCTTTCTTT.

This chain connects TRBV6-5 to TRBJ2-3; D may match TRBD1 or TRBD2 (5 bases each). Trimming removed 8 bases at V and 5 bases at J, with 11 bases between. Germline V gene data show CDR1 as MNHEY and CDR2 as SVGAGI. This CDR3 has 12 residues. CDR3 DNA: TGTGCCAGCTCCCGGGGCTTAGATACGCAGTATTTT. Its protein is CASSRGLDTQYF.

This clonotype was picked up a small number of times. V usage is TRBV28 and J usage is TRBJ1-3; D unresolved. CDR3 length: 12 amino acids. Trimming left V 7 bases short and J 8 bases short, with 12 bases between. CDR1 is MDHEN, CDR2 SYDVKM, per germline. CDR3 nucleotide sequence: TGTGCCAGCACTGAACAGCCTCACACCATATATTTT. Protein: CASTEQPHTIYF.

This clonotype was recorded many times. The CDR3 DNA follows: TGTGCCAGCTCCCAACCGGGACACTACGAGCAGTACGTC. This gives the protein CASSQPGHYEQYV. V and J are TRBV18 and TRBJ2-7; weak D call: TRBD1 (6 bases). The CDR3 is 13 amino acids. V lost 6 bases to trimming and J lost 3 bases, with 12 bases between them. Germline V gene lookup returns CDR1 KGHSH and CDR2 LQKENI.

In this sample, this clonotype turned up a few times. V gene TRBV10-3 combines with J gene TRBJ2-1; 10 bases align to TRBD2. This CDR3 region has 15 residues. The germline CDR1 and CDR2 sequences are ENHRY and SYGVKD. With 7 bases clipped from V and 0 bases from J, the junction kept 3 bases outside the gene matches. CDR3 loop: CAITASGSSYNEQFF. The DNA of the CDR3 is TGTGCCATCACTGCTAGCGGGAGCTCCTACAATGAGCAGTTCTTC.

This clonotype showed up just a few times. The CDR3 DNA sequence: TGTGCCAGCAGCTCGGAAGGGATCTCTGGAAACACCATATATTTT. Amino acids: CASSSEGISGNTIYF. This chain joins TRBV7-3 and TRBJ1-3; D gene uncertain. With 4 bases removed from V and 0 bases from J, the gap between germline ends came to 10 bases. The CDR3 runs to 15 residues. CDR1 and CDR2 (germline): SGHTA, FQGTGA.

This clonotype showed up many times. V gene TRBV19 combines with J gene TRBJ1-5; 8 bases line up with TRBD1. In germline, CDR1 is LNHDA, CDR2 SQIVND (reference sequence). After removal of 8 bases from V and 0 bases from J, the junction contained 12 bases not matched to a gene. This CDR3 contains 17 residues. The CDR3 here is CASHRSGQDYSNQPQHF. DNA for the CDR3: TGTGCCAGTCACAGGTCGGGACAGGATTATAGCAATCAGCCCCAGCATTTT.